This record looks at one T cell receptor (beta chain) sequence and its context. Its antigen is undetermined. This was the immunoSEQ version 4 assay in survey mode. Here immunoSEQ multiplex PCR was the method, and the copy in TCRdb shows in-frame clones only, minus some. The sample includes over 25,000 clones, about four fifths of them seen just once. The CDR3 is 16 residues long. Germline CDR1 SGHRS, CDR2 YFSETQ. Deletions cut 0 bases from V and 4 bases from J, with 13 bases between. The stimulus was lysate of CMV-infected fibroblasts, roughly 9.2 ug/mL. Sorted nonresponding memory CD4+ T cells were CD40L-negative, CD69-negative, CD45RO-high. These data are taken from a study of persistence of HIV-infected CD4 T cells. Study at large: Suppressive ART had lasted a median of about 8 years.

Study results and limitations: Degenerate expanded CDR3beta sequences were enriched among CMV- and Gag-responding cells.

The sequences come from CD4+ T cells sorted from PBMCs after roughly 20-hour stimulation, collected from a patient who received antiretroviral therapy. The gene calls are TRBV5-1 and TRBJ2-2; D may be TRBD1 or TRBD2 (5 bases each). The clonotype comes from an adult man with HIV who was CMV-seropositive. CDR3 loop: CASSLDGAGSTGELFF. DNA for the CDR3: TGCGCCAGCAGCTTGGACGGGGCAGGGAGCACCGGGGAGCTGTTTTTT.